This entry describes one T cell receptor (beta chain). What it recognizes is unknown. Method: immunoSEQ multiplex PCR; TCRdb's copy keeps in-frame clones and lacks some. The profile shows about 100,000 clones, over 85% of them singletons. The data originate from a study of Tregs in tolerant kidney transplant recipients. Study-level findings and limits: Nucleotide sequences could not be compared across some patients' samples due to primer changes.

Thawed PBMCs were FACS-sorted into unstimulated CD4+CD25+CD127- regulatory T cells, CD4+CD25- non-regulatory cells, CD4 and CD8 cells. This material consisted of CD4+ T cells from blood, taken before the transplant. The sequence derives from a human donor who received a combined kidney and bone marrow transplant.

The CDR3 reads CASSLGGTDSGNTIYF. The CDR3 nucleotides read TGCGCCAGCAGCTTGGGCGGGACGGACTCTGGAAACACCATATATTTT. The rearrangement links TRBV5-1 to TRBJ1-3, with a tentative D call TRBD1 (5 bases). Trimming left V 0 bases short and J 0 bases short, with 10 bases between. This CDR3 region has 16 residues. Germline V lookup: CDR1 SGHRS, CDR2 YFSETQ.